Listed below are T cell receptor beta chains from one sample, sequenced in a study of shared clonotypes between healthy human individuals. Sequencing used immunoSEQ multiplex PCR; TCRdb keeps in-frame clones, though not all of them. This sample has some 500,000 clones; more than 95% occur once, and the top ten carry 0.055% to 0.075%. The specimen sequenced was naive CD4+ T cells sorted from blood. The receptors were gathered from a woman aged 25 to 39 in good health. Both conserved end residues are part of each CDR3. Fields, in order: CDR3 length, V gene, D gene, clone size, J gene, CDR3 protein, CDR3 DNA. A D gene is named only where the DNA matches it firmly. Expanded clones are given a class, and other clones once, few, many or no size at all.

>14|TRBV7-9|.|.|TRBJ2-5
CASSLANSQETQYF
TGTGCCAGCAGCTTAGCGAACTCGCAAGAGACCCAGTACTTC
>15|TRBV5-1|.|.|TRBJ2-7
CASFTRASSSYEQYF
TGCGCCAGCTTCACTCGGGCTTCTAGCTCCTACGAGCAGTACTTC
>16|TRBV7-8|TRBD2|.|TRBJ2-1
CASSLDTSGRLDEQFF
TGTGCCAGCAGCTTAGATACTAGCGGGAGGTTAGATGAGCAGTTCTTC
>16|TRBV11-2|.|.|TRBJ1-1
CASSLLPGAVNTEAFF
TGTGCCAGCAGCTTATTACCGGGGGCGGTGAACACTGAAGCTTTCTTT
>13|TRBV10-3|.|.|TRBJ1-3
CATEPGSGNTIYF
TGTGCCACCGAACCGGGCTCTGGAAACACCATATATTTT
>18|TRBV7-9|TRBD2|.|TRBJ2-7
CASSSLASGLRYSGEQYF
TGTGCCAGCAGCTCACTTGCTAGCGGGCTCCGGTACTCAGGCGAGCAGTACTTC
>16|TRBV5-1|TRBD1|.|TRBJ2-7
CASSLAGTGITYEQYF
TGCGCCAGCAGCTTAGCCGGGACAGGGATAACCTACGAGCAGTACTTC
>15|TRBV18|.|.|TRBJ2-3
CASSPNDRPRDTQYF
TGTGCCAGCTCACCGAATGACAGACCCCGAGATACGCAGTATTTT
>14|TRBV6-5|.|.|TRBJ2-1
CASSYLGIYNEQFF
TGTGCCAGCAGTTACCTGGGGATATACAATGAGCAGTTCTTC
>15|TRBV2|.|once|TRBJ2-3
CASSKLAYEGDTQYF
TGTGCCAGCAGTAAACTAGCATACGAGGGAGATACGCAGTATTTT
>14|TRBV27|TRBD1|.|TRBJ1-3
CASRPDRVGNTIYF
TGTGCCAGCAGACCCGACAGGGTTGGAAACACCATATATTTT
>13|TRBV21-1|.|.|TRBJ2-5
CASSKGAGAEQYF
TGTGCCAGCAGCAAAGGGGCGGGGGCAGAGCAGTACTTC
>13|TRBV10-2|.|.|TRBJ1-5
CASRVRRGEPQHF
TGCGCCAGCAGAGTAAGACGGGGAGAGCCCCAGCATTTT
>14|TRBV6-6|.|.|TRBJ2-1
CASSYFPPDNEQFF
TGTGCCAGCAGTTACTTCCCGCCCGACAATGAGCAGTTCTTC
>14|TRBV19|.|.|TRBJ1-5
CASSIVPPNQPQHF
TGTGCCAGTAGTATAGTCCCCCCCAATCAGCCCCAGCATTTT
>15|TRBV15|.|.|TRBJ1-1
CATSREGSSVTEAFF
TGTGCCACCAGCAGAGAAGGAAGTTCGGTCACTGAAGCTTTCTTT
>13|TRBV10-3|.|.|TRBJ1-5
CAISSGVGQPQHF
TGTGCCATCAGTTCTGGCGTCGGTCAGCCCCAGCATTTT
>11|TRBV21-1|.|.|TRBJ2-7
CASEDGYEQYF
TGTGCCAGCGAGGATGGCTACGAGCAGTACTTC
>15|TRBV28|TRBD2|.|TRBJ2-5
CASVAGGPPQETQYF
TGTGCCAGCGTAGCGGGAGGCCCCCCTCAAGAGACCCAGTACTTC
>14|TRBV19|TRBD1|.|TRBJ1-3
CASKTGGSGNTIYF
TGTGCCAGTAAAACAGGGGGATCTGGAAACACCATATATTTT
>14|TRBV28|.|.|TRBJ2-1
CASRTGQTYNEQFF
TGTGCCAGCAGGACTGGACAGACCTACAATGAGCAGTTCTTC
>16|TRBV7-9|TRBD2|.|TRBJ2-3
CASSIGVAGASDTQYF
TGTGCCAGCAGCATCGGGGTAGCGGGAGCCTCAGATACGCAGTATTTT
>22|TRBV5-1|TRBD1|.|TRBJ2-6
CASSLNKPGQGAPSSGANVLTF
TGCGCCAGCAGCTTGAACAAGCCGGGACAGGGAGCCCCTAGCTCTGGGGCCAACGTCCTGACTTTC
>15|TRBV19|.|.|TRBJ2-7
CASSGQARSSYEQYF
TGTGCCAGTAGTGGCCAGGCGAGGAGCTCCTACGAGCAGTACTTC
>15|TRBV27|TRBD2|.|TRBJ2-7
CASSLAGAHRYEQYF
TGTGCCAGCAGTTTAGCGGGAGCCCACCGGTACGAGCAGTACTTC
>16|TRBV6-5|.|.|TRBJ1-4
CASSYSGGGGLEKLFF
TGTGCCAGCAGTTACTCTGGTGGGGGTGGTCTTGAAAAACTGTTTTTT
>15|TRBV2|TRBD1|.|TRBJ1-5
CASSLSGQGYQPQHF
TGTGCCAGCAGCCTGTCGGGACAGGGATATCAGCCCCAGCATTTT
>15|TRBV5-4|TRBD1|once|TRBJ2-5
CASSGGPTGEETQYF
TGTGCCAGCAGCGGTGGGCCAACAGGGGAAGAGACCCAGTACTTC
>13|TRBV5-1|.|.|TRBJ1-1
CASSLKGNTEAFF
TGCGCCAGCAGCTTGAAAGGGAACACTGAAGCTTTCTTT
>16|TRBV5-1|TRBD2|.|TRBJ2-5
CASSSRSGRGGETQYF
TGCGCCAGCAGCTCCAGAAGCGGGAGGGGCGGGGAGACCCAGTACTTC
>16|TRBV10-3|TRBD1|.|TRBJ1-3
CAISETGGHSGNTIYF
TGTGCCATCAGTGAGACAGGGGGCCATTCTGGAAACACCATATATTTT
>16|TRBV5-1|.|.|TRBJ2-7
CASSQTGGMSSYEQYF
TGCGCCAGCAGCCAGACAGGTGGGATGAGCTCCTACGAGCAGTACTTC
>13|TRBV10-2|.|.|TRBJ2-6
CASRVSGANVLTF
TGCGCCAGCAGGGTTTCAGGGGCCAACGTCCTGACTTTC
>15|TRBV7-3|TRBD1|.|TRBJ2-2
CASSSGQGYTGELFF
TGTGCCAGCAGCTCGGGACAGGGTTACACCGGGGAGCTGTTTTTT
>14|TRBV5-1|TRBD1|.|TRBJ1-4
CASSYGTEKEKLFF
TGCGCCAGCAGCTACGGGACAGAAAAGGAAAAACTGTTTTTT
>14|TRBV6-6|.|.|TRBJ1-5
CASSYSTGNQPQHF
TGTGCCAGCAGTTACAGTACAGGCAATCAGCCCCAGCATTTT
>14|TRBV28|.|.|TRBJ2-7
CASTSATSSYEQYF
TGTGCCAGCACCTCCGCAACCAGCTCCTACGAGCAGTACTTC
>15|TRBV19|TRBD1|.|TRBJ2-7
CASSVGQGTAYEQYF
TGTGCCAGTAGTGTCGGACAGGGGACAGCCTACGAGCAGTACTTC
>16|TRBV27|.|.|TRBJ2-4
CASSFSSGPGEGIQYF
TGTGCCAGCAGTTTCTCCAGCGGTCCAGGGGAAGGGATTCAGTACTTC
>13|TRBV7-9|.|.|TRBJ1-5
CASSPLGDQPQHF
TGTGCCAGCAGCCCGTTGGGGGATCAGCCCCAGCATTTT
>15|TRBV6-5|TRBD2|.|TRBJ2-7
CASSYSGGSSYEQYF
TGTGCCAGCAGTTACTCTGGCGGGAGCTCCTACGAGCAGTACTTC
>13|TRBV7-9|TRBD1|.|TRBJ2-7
CASSLVGTAEQYF
TGTGCCAGCAGCTTAGTGGGGACAGCCGAGCAGTACTTC
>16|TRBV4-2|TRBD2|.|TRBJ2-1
CASSQEGGGPSHEQFF
TGTGCCAGCAGCCAAGAGGGGGGAGGGCCCTCCCATGAGCAGTTCTTC